This TCR beta chain was observed in a study of somatic mutations in cytotoxic T cells in rheumatoid arthritis (dated by TCRdb to about 2017). The study in broad terms: Peripheral blood (30 ml EDTA) was collected from patients immediately after diagnosis and before any treatment began. Some T-cell populations stained with V beta antibodies were sorted by flow on a FACSAria II or Sony SH800 to nearly 100% purity, with sorted V beta1+ cells additionally subjected to TCRB sequencing. To characterize clonality, the study used TCRB deep sequencing while asking whether somatic mutations are carried by expanded CD8+ T-cell clones in newly diagnosed, untreated rheumatoid arthritis. TCRB deep sequencing covered roughly 60 patients with rheumatoid arthritis along with around 22 healthy controls. Patient and control groups had essentially identical median ages. What the authors observed across the whole study: No adjustment for multiple comparisons was made for the slight TRBV07 underrepresentation in patients. There was no significant difference in CD8+ T-cell clonality between rheumatoid arthritis patients and age-matched healthy controls. The antigen targets of the expanded CD8+ clones were unknown, and absence from virus-specific databases did not rule out viral specificity. CD8+ clonality increased with age in patients (Spearman r ≈ 0.5) but not in healthy controls. In 8 of 65 patients the largest CD8+ clone exceeded 20% of CD8+ cells, and several identical CD8+ TCRB sequences were shared between blood and synovial fluid.

On an AutoMACS, CD4+ and CD8+ cells were isolated via positive magnetic bead selection, and their purity was verified by flow cytometry. After a first flow cytometry screen using a TCR V beta antibody panel, clonal expansions were characterized through TCRB deep sequencing of sorted CD8+ fractions. Peripheral blood mononuclear cells were isolated by Ficoll-Paque PLUS density gradient separation. Using Nucleospin Tissue or Tissue XS kits, DNA was extracted from CD4-enriched, CD8-enriched or PBMC samples, with quantification by a Qubit 2.0 fluorometer. Note on this clone: This clone's antigen is unknown. No base quality values were provided; no much bigger clone lies one nucleotide off.

Germline trimming: 5 bases from V, 7 bases from J; junction bases outside gene matches: 2. CDR1 DFQATT and CDR2 SNEGSKA were looked up in the germline V gene (reference sequence). Reading from cysteine to phenylalanine, the CDR3 counts 10 amino acids. The kept DNA is CDR3 alone, 30 bases in frame from the first base. Genomic DNA underwent TCRB CDR3 sequencing using the immunoSEQ assay. In the authors' own workflow: Only a few patient CD8+ clones larger than 1% matched published virus-specific TCRB sequences when compared against them. The analyses included only productive TCRB rearrangements. Clonality was expressed as a Shannon entropy-based productive clonality index, with each clone defined by a unique TCRB CDR3 sequence. Repertoire overlap between two samples was calculated from the template counts of each clone relative to total templates per sample. Flow cytometry-measured V-gene usage correlated with V-gene usage from TCRB sequencing, with a Spearman r of around 0.6. Imported from immuneACCESS, the table was reduced by TCRdb to in-frame sequences with V and J called. These copies leave out some clones; in studies compared against another copy, an unresolved V gene accounts for under half, and the cause of the remainder is not known. The V and J calls and clone size were taken over from that table, and D and trimming were inferred from the DNA. This sample has about 21,000 clones in its table, and around four fifths of those were observed once. Of the sample, approximately 10% falls within the top ten clones.

The rearranged segments are TRBV20-1 and TRBJ2-7, with 7 middle bases fitting TRBD2. This sequence was found in a man younger than 35 with rheumatoid arthritis. The sequenced sample consisted of CD8+ T cells sorted from blood. DNA sequence: TGCAGTGCTCAGGGAGGGGAGCAGTACTTC. The translation is CSAQGGEQYF.